Shown below are 23 T cell receptor beta chains from a single sample sequenced in a study of T cell responses to AZD1222 COVID-19 vaccine. Assay: immunoSEQ multiplex PCR; the TCRdb copy retains only in-frame clones and omits some. This sample carries about 170,000 clones, over 85% of them seen once, and the ten largest clones take 1.6%. The input for sequencing was peripheral blood, taken on day 0 of AZD1222 vaccination. The receptors stem from an adult in good health.

The CDR3 sequence is CSVRRTLAHRVYEQYF. The DNA of the CDR3 is TGCAGCGTCCGAAGGACACTAGCCCACCGGGTATACGAGCAGTACTTC. The J gene is TRBJ2-7, the V gene TRBV29-1; D may be TRBD2 (6 bases). This CDR3 is built from 16 residues. The germline V gene encodes CDR1 SQVTM and CDR2 ANQGSEA. V was clipped by 6 bases and J by 4 bases, with 25 bases between them.

This clone has only one observation. The rearrangement links TRBV12-5 to TRBJ2-5; 9 nucleotides match TRBD1. CDR1 and CDR2 (germline): LGHNT, FRNRAP. The CDR3 runs to 14 residues. V lost 3 bases, J lost 5 bases, and 4 bases stayed unmatched. The CDR3 here is CASGLQGARETQYF. In DNA form, the CDR3 reads TGTGCTAGTGGTTTACAGGGGGCGAGGGAGACCCAGTACTTC.

The gene calls are TRBV24-1 and TRBJ2-1; D may be TRBD2 (6 bases). The ends were cut back, 4 bases at V and 6 bases at J, with 6 bases in the middle. The germline CDR1 and CDR2 sequences are KGHDR and SFDVKD. The CDR3 runs 12 residues. The CDR3 DNA is TGTGCCACCAGTGAAGCGGGCAATGAGCAGTTCTTC. This encodes CATSEAGNEQFF.

The V call is TRBV6-4, the J call TRBJ1-1, with D tentatively TRBD1 (5 bases). The V gene lost 5 bases and the J gene lost 1 base, with 11 bases spanning the gap. Germline loops: CDR1 MRHNA, CDR2 SNTAGT. The CDR3 covers 14 residues. The CDR3 is CASSPSTANTEAFF. For the CDR3, the DNA is TGTGCCAGCAGTCCATCGACAGCGAACACTGAAGCTTTCTTT.

The J gene is TRBJ2-1, the V gene TRBV7-3, with 9 bases that match TRBD1. The V segment lost 5 bases and the J segment 14 bases; nucleotides outside the gene matches: 7. This CDR3 region has 12 residues. The germline V gene has CDR1 SGHTA and CDR2 FQGTGA. The CDR3 spells CASSQGQGIKFF. CDR3 nucleotide sequence: TGTGCCAGCAGCCAGGGACAGGGCATCAAGTTCTTC.

This rearrangement joins TRBV11-2 to TRBJ1-5, with TRBD1 identical over 7 bases. V lost 5 bases to trimming and J lost 7 bases; unmatched junction nucleotides: 11. The germline V gene has CDR1 SGHAT and CDR2 FQNNGV. This CDR3 spans 15 amino acids. The DNA of the CDR3 is TGTGCCAGCAGCCCGGCGGAGGGGGCCGCCCAGCCCCAGCATTTT. As protein: CASSPAEGAAQPQHF. The entire variable domain, with the rest obtained from reference TRBV11-2 and TRBJ1-5, is as follows: EAGVAQSPRYKIIEKRQSVAFWCNPISGHATLYWYQQILGQGPKLLIQFQNNGVVDDSQLPKDRFSAERLKGVDSTLKIQPAKLEDSAVYLCASSPAEGAAQPQHFGDGTRLSIL.

V and J are TRBV2 and TRBJ2-2; possible D gene TRBD1, 6 bases. This CDR3 has 17 residues. The germline V gene has CDR1 SNHLY and CDR2 FYNNEI. Deletions cut 8 bases from V and 3 bases from J, with 22 bases between. The DNA for the CDR3 is TGTGCCAGCGGCGTCCCTCTACAGGGATCGGACACCGGGGAGCTGTTTTTT. It translates to CASGVPLQGSDTGELFF.

The genes are TRBV6-5 and TRBJ1-1; 8 bases match TRBD1. This CDR3 is built from 14 residues. Per germline, CDR1 MNHEY and CDR2 SVGAGI. J gave up 5 bases and V 7 bases, and 9 bases lay outside the gene matches. The CDR3 here is CASTTDRGYTEAFF. CDR3 DNA sequence: TGTGCCAGCACCACCGACAGGGGTTATACTGAAGCTTTCTTT.

The rearrangement joins TRBV12-5 to TRBJ1-2, with 7 bases that match TRBD1. After removal of 4 bases from V and 4 bases from J, the junction contained 3 bases not matched to a gene. The CDR3 contains 13 residues. CDR1 is LGHNT and CDR2 is FRNRAP in the germline V gene. CDR3 region: CASGSGTAYGYTF. DNA for the CDR3: TGTGCTAGTGGTTCCGGGACAGCCTATGGCTACACCTTC.

The rearrangement links TRBV21-1 to TRBJ2-2. TRBV21-1 is a known pseudogene. The CDR3 loop spans 16 amino acids. The CDR3 loop is CASSLRPITNTGELFF. For the CDR3, the DNA is TGTGCCAGCAGCTTACGACCAATTACGAACACCGGGGAGCTGTTTTTT.

The gene calls are TRBV27 and TRBJ2-7; 10 nucleotides line up with TRBD1. Germline loops: CDR1 MNHEY, CDR2 SMNVEV (reference sequence). This CDR3 is 14 amino acids long. V dropped 5 bases and J dropped 5; count of bases not matched to a gene: 6. CDR3 in DNA: TGTGCCAGCAGTAAGACAGGGGGCGGCGACGAGCAGTACTTC. The encoded protein is CASSKTGGGDEQYF.

The gene calls are TRBV5-6 and TRBJ1-4, with D unclear. Germline lookup yields CDR1 SGHDT and CDR2 YYEEEE. The germline V and J ends were trimmed by 0 bases and 3 bases, with 6 bases remaining between them. The CDR3 has 14 amino acids. In DNA, the CDR3 is TGTGCCAGCAGCTTGGAGGGCCCTAATGAAAAACTGTTTTTT. This translates into CASSLEGPNEKLFF.

This sequence joins TRBV4-1 and TRBJ1-5; D is possibly TRBD1 (6 bases). The germline V gene has CDR1 MGHRA and CDR2 YSYEKL. Trimming removed 4 bases at V and 5 bases at J, with 15 bases between. The CDR3 consists of 15 residues. Here the CDR3 DNA reads TGCGCCAGCAGCCCAGACGGACAGCTAGATCAGCCCCAGCATTTT. Translated: CASSPDGQLDQPQHF.

For the CDR3, the DNA is TGTGCCAGCACTTCTCTGGGTTTGGGGTCTGGCACAGATACGCAGTATTTT. Translating gives CASTSLGLGSGTDTQYF. The chain recombines TRBV7-2 with TRBJ2-3, with D unresolved. This CDR3 has 17 residues. CDR1 is SGHTA, CDR2 FQGNSA, per germline. V gave up 7 bases and J gave up 1 base, with 21 bases separating them.

The rearrangement uses TRBV7-2 and TRBJ1-3; tentatively, D is TRBD1 (5 bases). Germline V gene sequence: CDR1 SGHTA, CDR2 FQGNSA. The CDR3 has 14 amino acids. Trimming pared 4 bases from V and 4 bases from J, leaving 11 bases between. The CDR3 bases are TGTGCCAGCAGCTATAGGGGTTCCGGAAACACCATATATTTT. This translates into CASSYRGSGNTIYF.

The gene calls are TRBV5-4 and TRBJ1-1; D unclear. V was clipped by 1 base and J by 4 bases, with 5 bases between them. CDR3 length equals 12 residues. CDR1 and CDR2 (germline): SGHNT, YYREEE (reference sequence). CDR3 DNA sequence: TGTGCCAGCAGCTTGATTGGCACTGAAGCTTTCTTT. This sequence encodes CASSLIGTEAFF.

The chain has TRBV5-4 and TRBJ2-5; 9 nucleotides agree with TRBD2. The CDR3 sequence is 13 residues long. Germline lookup yields CDR1 SGHNT and CDR2 YYREEE (reference sequence). Unmatched junction bases numbered 3, after V lost 7 bases and J lost 2 bases. The CDR3 loop reads CASGLAGQETQYF. CDR3 nucleotides: TGTGCCAGCGGGCTAGCGGGACAAGAGACCCAGTACTTC.

This chain links TRBV18 with TRBJ2-5, with TRBD2 identical over 10 bases. The CDR3 loop spans 18 amino acids. The ends lost 2 bases at V and 5 bases at J; junction bases unmatched: 14. Germline-derived CDR1 and CDR2 are KGHSH and LQKENI. The CDR3 nucleotides read TGTGCCAGCTCACCAATACCCCACCTAGCGGGGGCCCGGGAGACCCAGTACTTC. Protein sequence: CASSPIPHLAGARETQYF. Variable domain in full (rest from reference TRBV18 and TRBJ2-5): NAGVMQNPRHLVRRRGQEARLRCSPMKGHSHVYWYRQLPEEGLKFMVYLQKENIIDESGMPKERFSAEFPKEGPSILRIQQVVRGDSAAYFCASSPIPHLAGARETQYFGPGTRLLVL.

V usage is TRBV2 and J usage is TRBJ2-1; D gene unclear. Germline V CDR1 and CDR2: SNHLY, FYNNEI. This CDR3 region has 12 residues. The germline V and J ends were trimmed by 5 bases and 8 bases, with 10 bases remaining between them. The CDR3 sequence is CASSPPRDEQFF. CDR3 DNA: TGTGCCAGCAGTCCCCCTAGGGATGAGCAGTTCTTC.

This clone was picked up one time. The genes are TRBV19 and TRBJ2-7, with 11 bases identical to TRBD1. V dropped 6 bases and J dropped 4; count of bases not matched to a gene: 8. The CDR3 loop spans 15 amino acids. Germline CDR1 and CDR2: LNHDA and SQIVND (reference sequence). CDR3 in DNA: TGTGCCAGTAGAACAACGGGACAGGGGGGATACGAGCAGTACTTC. Its translation: CASRTTGQGGYEQYF. The complete variable domain, with remaining parts taken from reference TRBV19 and TRBJ2-7, reads DGGITQSPKYLFRKEGQNVTLSCEQNLNHDAMYWYRQDPGQGLRLIYYSQIVNDFQKGDIAEGYSVSREKKESFPLTVTSAQKNPTAFYLCASRTTGQGGYEQYFGPGTRLTVT.

The chain has TRBV5-1 and TRBJ2-7; 8 positions agree with TRBD1. This CDR3 has 17 amino acids. V was pared by 3 bases and J by 5 bases, with 16 bases of the junction left unmatched. Per the germline V gene, CDR1 is SGHRS and CDR2 is YFSETQ. CDR3 in DNA: TGCGCCAGCAGCTCCCACCCCGTTGGCCAGGGGGCCAACGAGCAGTACTTC. Its protein product is CASSSHPVGQGANEQYF.

The chain links TRBV27 to TRBJ1-2, with D maybe TRBD1 (6 bases). The CDR3 has 13 residues. CDR1 is MNHEY and CDR2 is SMNVEV in the germline V gene (reference sequence). Trimming removed 5 bases at V and 9 bases at J, with 16 bases between. The CDR3 DNA is TGTGCCAGCAGTGAACAGGGCTTGTACAGCTACACCTTC. Protein sequence: CASSEQGLYSYTF.

The V call is TRBV18, the J call TRBJ2-3; tentatively, D is TRBD1 (6 bases). V was cut by 1 base and J by 7 bases, with 12 bases left in between. Germline CDR1 reads KGHSH; CDR2 reads LQKENI. This CDR3 spans 14 amino acids. CDR3 residues: CASSPRGDTNTQYF. For the CDR3, the DNA is TGTGCCAGCTCACCACGAGGGGACACGAATACGCAGTATTTT.